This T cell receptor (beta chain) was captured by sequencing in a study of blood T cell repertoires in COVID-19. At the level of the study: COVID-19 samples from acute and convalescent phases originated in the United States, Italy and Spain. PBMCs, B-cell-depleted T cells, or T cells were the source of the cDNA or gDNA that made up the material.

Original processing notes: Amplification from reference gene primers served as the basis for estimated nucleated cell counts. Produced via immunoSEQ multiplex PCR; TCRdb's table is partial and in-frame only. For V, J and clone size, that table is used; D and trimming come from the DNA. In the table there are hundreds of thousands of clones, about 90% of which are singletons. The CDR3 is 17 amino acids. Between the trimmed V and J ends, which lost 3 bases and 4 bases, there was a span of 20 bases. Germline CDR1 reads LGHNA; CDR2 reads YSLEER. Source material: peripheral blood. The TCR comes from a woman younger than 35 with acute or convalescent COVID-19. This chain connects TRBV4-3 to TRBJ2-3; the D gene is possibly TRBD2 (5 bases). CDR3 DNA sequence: TGCGCCAGCAGCCAGGCACTCCCAAGCGGTCGCCCAGATACGCAGTATTTT. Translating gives CASSQALPSGRPDTQYF.